The 3 T cell receptor beta chains listed next were all sequenced from one sample in a study of PD-L1 blockade in urothelial cancer. The protocol was immunoSEQ multiplex PCR, while the TCRdb copy is restricted to in-frame clones and leaves out a portion. The table lists 50,000 to 65,000 clones, roughly 84% of them singletons, with 5.8% in the top ten. The sample was PBMCs, taken around atezolizumab (anti-PD-L1) treatment. The receptors originated from a man aged 40-50 years with urothelial cancer.

The CDR3, as DNA: TGTGCCAGGGGGGGACAGGGATTGGGTGAGCAGTTCTTC. It is translated as CARGGQGLGEQFF. The gene calls are TRBV2 and TRBJ2-1; 9 bases fit TRBD1. V dropped 9 bases and J dropped 9; count of bases not matched to a gene: 9. CDR3 length: 13 residues. The germline CDR1 and CDR2 sequences are SNHLY and FYNNEI. The full variable domain, with the rest looked up from reference TRBV2 and TRBJ2-1, is EPEVTQTPSHQVTQMGQEVILRCVPISNHLYFYWYRQILGQKVEFLVSFYNNEISEKSEIFDDQFSVERPDGSNFTLKIRSTKLEDSAMYFCARGGQGLGEQFFGPGTRLTVL.

The V and J genes are TRBV5-1 and TRBJ2-7, with 7 bases aligning to TRBD1. The ends lost 3 bases at V and 6 bases at J; junction bases unmatched: 6. CDR1 and CDR2 (germline): SGHRS, YFSETQ. This CDR3 is built from 13 residues. The CDR3, as DNA: TGCGCCAGCAGCTCGGGACAGACGAGCGAGCAGTACTTC. Its translation is CASSSGQTSEQYF.

This clone turned up a few times. This chain joins TRBV14 and TRBJ1-1; 10 positions match TRBD1. After removal of 3 bases from V and 1 base from J, the junction contained 5 bases not matched to a gene. The germline gives CDR1 SGHDN, CDR2 FVKESK. This CDR3 contains 16 residues. The CDR3 DNA reads TGTGCCAGCAGCCAGGGACAGGGGTTGGCGAACACTGAAGCTTTCTTT. This codes for CASSQGQGLANTEAFF.